Sequencing of this T cell receptor (beta chain) was carried out in a study of cytomegalovirus exposure and HLA in healthy donors. About the study: Genotyping showed roughly 81% of hundreds of donors falling in the Caucasian-associated ancestry cluster.

Comment on this clone: Its specificity is not known.

The PCR was carried out with 60 Vbeta primers and 13 Jbeta primers. Repertoires were generated with immunoSEQ multiplex PCR, while TCRdb's copy carries only in-frame clones and drops some. Its table records tens of thousands of clones. Study-wide points: By HLA locus, TCR association rates varied in a later analysis, with DRB1 showing the most and HLA-C the fewest. Clonal expansion, a later analysis showed, was greater in HLA-associated TCR beta chains than in equally common others. Among donors in an Asian-associated ancestry cluster, a later analysis reportedly found fewer N-insertions than the approximately 670-donor mean.

The CDR3 spans 16 residues. Germline V gene sequence: CDR1 LGHNA, CDR2 YNFKEQ. With 1 base removed from V and 4 bases from J, the gap between germline ends came to 15 bases. The V call is TRBV4-2, the J call TRBJ2-3, with a tentative D call TRBD2 (6 bases). The TCR sequence derives from a male donor in good health and CMV-seronegative. Material for sequencing was PBMCs. The CDR3 is CASSQVRDGSADTQYF. For the CDR3, the DNA is TGTGCCAGCAGCCAAGTTCGGGACGGGAGTGCAGATACGCAGTATTTT.